This T cell receptor (beta chain) was identified in a study of T cells in Graves' hyperthyroidism and ophthalmopathy. TCR beta CDR3 sequences were amplified from RNA transcripts. A set of HTBI primers served as the primers for a first-round RT-PCR of the TCR CDR3. TCRdb independently ran MiXCR on the multiplex PCR reads; one entry per CDR3 protein. The sample shows roughly 170,000 distinct CDR3 sequences, 15% to 20% of them seen only once. This clonotype turned up a few times. A much larger clone lies one base from this, so it may be a read error. Hyperthyroidism had been newly diagnosed in patients aged 18 to 65, and its duration was under 2 months. Criteria for exclusion of patients were uncontrolled infection, other autoimmune disease, pregnancy or lactation. The clonotype comes from a woman in her 50s with Graves' hyperthyroidism. What was sequenced was blood.

The chain's CDR3 is CVSSSYTPSPYGYTF. The CDR3 bases are TGTGTCAGCAGTTCTTATACCCCAAGCCCCTATGGCTACACCTTC. V and J are TRBV6-5 and TRBJ1-2, with D hard to call. The germline V gene has CDR1 MNHEY and CDR2 SVGAGI. The CDR3 totals 15 residues.